The 27 T cell receptor beta chains listed next were all sequenced from one sample in a study of read filtering for tumor transcriptome and immune sequencing. The library was built from roughly 400 ng RNA with molecular barcoded adaptors for alpha/delta and beta/gamma chains. TCRdb recomputed calls from the reads with MiXCR, one row per CDR3 protein. The sample records 20,000 to 30,000 distinct CDR3 sequences, 20% to 25% being singletons. The source material was a population of CD138-negative cells sorted from bone marrow. The receptors here all came from a donor aged 40 or older with multiple myeloma.

In this sample, this clonotype turned up many times. J is TRBJ2-5 and V is TRBV20-1; 7 nucleotides agree with TRBD2. Germline CDR1 and CDR2: DFQATT and SNEGSKA (reference sequence). V was pared by 5 bases and J by 7 bases, with 10 bases of the junction left unmatched. The length of the CDR3 is 13 residues. The CDR3 loop reads CSALLAILRTQYF. The DNA of the CDR3 is TGCAGTGCTTTACTAGCGATCTTGAGGACCCAGTACTTC.

Regarding this clonotype: A read error is possible here, since a much larger clone lies one base away. The chain employs TRBV12-3 or TRBV12-4 and TRBJ2-7, with 8 bases fitting TRBD2. This CDR3 contains 14 residues. CDR3 in amino acids: CASSPGGARYEQHF. CDR3 in DNA: TGTGCCAGCAGCCCCGGGGGGGCTAGGTACGAGCAGCACTTC.

This clonotype was detected ten times or more. The genes are TRBV10-3 and TRBJ2-5; TRBD2 is a possible D gene (5 bases). The germline V gene has CDR1 ENHRY and CDR2 SYGVKD. The CDR3 extends over 13 amino acids. Deletions cut 10 bases from V and 5 bases from J, with 17 bases between. This chain's CDR3 is CATMTGEEETQYF. DNA of the CDR3: TGTGCCACCATGACCGGGGAAGAGGAGACCCAGTACTTC.

This clonotype occurred many times. The chain uses TRBV20-1 and TRBJ2-1; D tentatively reads TRBD1 or TRBD2 (5 bases each). V was trimmed by 0 bases and J by 5 bases, leaving 17 bases between them. Germline-derived CDR1 and CDR2 are DFQATT and SNEGSKA (reference sequence). The CDR3 length is 16 residues. The CDR3 is CSARDLSRGRDNEQFF. In DNA form, the CDR3 reads TGCAGTGCTAGAGATCTTTCGAGGGGTCGGGACAATGAGCAGTTCTTC.

This clonotype has ten or more counts. V and J are TRBV20-1 and TRBJ2-7; D call uncertain. CDR1 and CDR2 from the germline V gene are DFQATT and SNEGSKA (reference sequence). V lost 6 bases to trimming and J lost 7 bases, with 19 bases between them. CDR3 length: 13 amino acids. The CDR3 region is CSAPDLAVEEQYF. The CDR3 DNA reads as TGCAGTGCGCCGGATCTCGCGGTTGAGGAGCAGTACTTC.

The sample holds many counts of this clonotype. V usage is TRBV20-1 and J usage is TRBJ2-7; D is unclear. V was clipped by 4 bases and J by 0 bases, with 10 bases between them. Looked up from germline, CDR1 is DFQATT and CDR2 is SNEGSKA (reference sequence). The CDR3 consists of 13 residues. The CDR3 coding sequence is TGCAGTGCTAATGGACGGAACTCCTACGAGCAGTACTTC. Translating gives CSANGRNSYEQYF.

This clonotype was counted many times. The chain employs TRBV20-1 and TRBJ1-5; D call uncertain. Germline V lookup: CDR1 DFQATT, CDR2 SNEGSKA (reference sequence). Trimming shortened V by 5 bases and J by 5 bases, and 16 bases separated the two germline ends. The CDR3 extends over 14 amino acids. CDR3 sequence (DNA): TGCAGTGCTCTTTCAGCGGCCCTTGATCAGCCCCAGCATTTT. It encodes CSALSAALDQPQHF.

The count of this clonotype is one. V usage is TRBV5-6 and J usage is TRBJ2-7; tentatively, D is TRBD2 (6 bases). Between the trimmed V and J ends, which lost 3 bases and 2 bases, there was a span of 15 bases. Germline CDR1 reads SGHDT; CDR2 reads YYEEEE. The CDR3 is 15 residues long. CDR3 amino acids: CASSYSGLLTYEQYF. The CDR3 DNA is TGTGCCAGCAGCTATAGCGGACTACTAACCTACGAGCAGTACTTC.

With regard to this clonotype: This sequence may be a read error, since a much larger clone differs from it by one base. The rearrangement joins TRBV19 to TRBJ2-2; the D gene is possibly TRBD1 (5 bases). The V end lost 1 base, the J end lost 4 bases, and 13 bases lay between the germline ends. Germline V CDR1 and CDR2: LNHDA, SQIVND (reference sequence). This CDR3 is 16 amino acids long. CDR3 residues: CASSIGGSVGTGELFF. The CDR3 DNA reads TGTGCCAGTAGTATAGGGGGCTCAGTTGGCACCGGGGAGCTGTTTTTT.

This clonotype occurred many times. DNA of the CDR3: TGCAGTGCTGCGTCAGCAGGGGATACGCAGTATTTT. Protein product: CSAASAGDTQYF. The rearrangement joins TRBV20-1 to TRBJ2-3, with D possibly matching TRBD1 (5 bases). This CDR3 contains 12 residues. Deletions cut 5 bases from V and 6 bases from J, with 12 bases between. CDR1 and CDR2 (germline): DFQATT, SNEGSKA (reference sequence).

The rearrangement links TRBV5-1 to TRBJ1-4; 7 bases fit TRBD1. Germline-derived CDR1 and CDR2 are SGHRS and YFSETQ. The CDR3 extends over 14 amino acids. Trimming cost V 3 bases and J 3 bases; bases outside gene matches: 2. This CDR3 reads CASSWDSSNEKLFF. CDR3 bases: TGCGCCAGCAGCTGGGACAGCTCTAATGAAAAACTGTTTTTT.

Comment on this clonotype: This may be a read error: a much more frequent sequence differs by one nucleotide. The chain has TRBV11-2 and TRBJ2-2; D is possibly TRBD2 (5 bases). CDR3 length: 11 residues. The germline V gene has CDR1 SGHAT and CDR2 FQNNGV. CDR3 nucleotide sequence: TGTGCCAGCAGCCAGCCCGGGGAGCAGTTTTTT. Its translation: CASSQPGEQFF.

The chain joins TRBV11-2 to TRBJ1-4; D remains ambiguous. The germline gives CDR1 SGHAT, CDR2 FQNNGV. The ends were cut back, 6 bases at V and 0 bases at J, with 11 bases in the middle. This CDR3 contains 15 residues. In nucleotides, the CDR3 is TGTGCCAGCAGTCCGTGGAGGGCAACTAATGAAAAACTGTTTTTT. Translating it yields CASSPWRATNEKLFF.

A note on this clonotype: Being one base from a much bigger clone, this may be a read error. The J gene is TRBJ1-1, the V gene TRBV12-3 or TRBV12-4; no firm D call. The CDR3 loop spans 14 amino acids. CDR3 sequence: CASSLGAGYTVAFF. CDR3 nucleotide sequence: TGTGCCAGCAGTTTAGGGGCAGGTTACACTGTAGCTTTCTTT.

This clonotype was detected many times. V is TRBV10-3 and J is TRBJ1-1, with D maybe TRBD1 (5 bases). Germline V gives CDR1 ENHRY, CDR2 SYGVKD. The CDR3 is made up of 11 amino acids. V was pared by 8 bases and J by 5 bases, with 9 bases between. CDR3 sequence reads: CAISGRTEAFF. CDR3 DNA: TGTGCCATCTCAGGGAGGACTGAAGCTTTCTTT.

This clonotype was seen ten or more times. The CDR3 here is CSVGGREDYGYTF. CDR3 DNA sequence: TGCAGCGTCGGGGGCAGGGAGGACTATGGCTACACCTTC. The V gene is TRBV29-1, the J gene TRBJ1-2; D is possibly TRBD1 (6 bases). This CDR3 is 13 amino acids long. Germline CDR1 is SQVTM and CDR2 is ANQGSEA. The V end lost 6 bases, the J end lost 3 bases, and 14 bases lay between the germline ends. The entire variable domain, with the rest obtained from reference TRBV29-1 and TRBJ1-2, is as follows: SAVISQKPSRDICQRGTSLTIQCQVDSQVTMMFWYRQQPGQSLTLIATANQGSEATYESGFVIDKFPISRPNLTFSTLTVSNMSPEDSSIYLCSVGGREDYGYTFGSGTRLTVV.

Many counts were recorded for this clonotype. This chain uses TRBV6-5 with TRBJ2-1, with 9 positions matching TRBD1. This CDR3 has 13 residues. With V trimmed by 7 bases and J by 8 bases, 6 bases remained unmatched. Germline V gene sequence: CDR1 MNHEY, CDR2 SVGAGI. CDR3: CASNGQGFDEQFF. The CDR3 region has the DNA TGTGCCAGCAATGGACAGGGGTTTGATGAGCAGTTCTTC.

The CDR3 nucleotides are TGTGCCAGTAGTGATCAGGCCGGAACCTTTGAAAAACTGTTTTTT. It is translated as CASSDQAGTFEKLFF. J is TRBJ1-4 and V is TRBV19; D not certain. The CDR3 sequence is 15 residues long. CDR1 is LNHDA and CDR2 is SQIVND in the germline V gene (reference sequence). V was shortened by 5 bases and J by 7 bases, with 17 bases between the two germline ends.

This clonotype was detected a few times. The chain carries TRBV5-1 and TRBJ2-5, with 9 bases that match TRBD1. Germline CDR1 and CDR2: SGHRS and YFSETQ. V shed 4 bases and J 4 bases; nucleotides not matched to a gene: 23. There are 20 residues in the CDR3. CDR3 bases: TGCGCCAGCAGCCGGGACAGGGCCCAAGGGTTAGCGGGCGCGGGAGAGACCCAGTACTTC. Translated: CASSRDRAQGLAGAGETQYF.

Concerning this clonotype: At one end, the junction sequence differs from germline, possibly due to a read error. DNA for the CDR3: TGTGCCGGCAGTCGGGCCGGGGCGGGTGAGACCCGGTACTTC. This sequence encodes CAGSRAGAGETRYF. The chain uses TRBV25-1 and TRBJ2-5, with D perhaps matching TRBD1 or TRBD2 (5 bases each). Germline values: CDR1 MGHDK, CDR2 SYGVNS. The CDR3 has 14 residues. Looking up the rest from reference TRBV25-1 and TRBJ2-5 gives the full variable domain: EADIYQTPRYLVIGTGKKITLECSQTMGHDKMYWYQQDPGMELHLIHYSYGVNSTEKGDLSSESTVSRIRTEHFPLTLESARPSHTSQYLCAGSRAGAGETRYFGPGTRLLVL.

Comment on this clonotype: This probably arose from a read error, given a far larger clone one base away. The chain combines TRBV6-5 with TRBJ1-2; a weak D match, TRBD1 (6 bases). CDR1 and CDR2 (germline): MNHEY, SVGAGI. The CDR3 has 15 residues. This CDR3 reads CAISVNQGIQCGYTF. CDR3 bases: TGTGCCATCAGTGTCAACCAGGGGATCCAGTGTGGCTACACCTTC.

A note on this clonotype: Given a much more abundant clone one base away, this may be a read error. This chain uses TRBV7-2 with TRBJ2-5; TRBD2 matches at 13 bases. V lost 8 bases and J lost 4; bases outside the gene matches: 7. From germline, CDR1 is SGHTA and CDR2 FQGNSA. CDR3 length: 15 residues. The CDR3 DNA reads TGTGCCAGCGGACGGACTAGCGGGGGTGGAGAGACCCAGTACTTC. Residues: CASGRTSGGGETQYF.

This clonotype was picked up a small number of times. The genes are TRBV7-8 and TRBJ2-2; 10 positions agree with TRBD1. V shed 5 bases and J 4 bases; nucleotides not matched to a gene: 7. The CDR3 spans 16 residues. Germline CDR1 reads SGHVS; CDR2 reads FQNEAQ. CDR3 in amino acids: CASSNGQGVGTGELFF. In DNA, the CDR3 is TGTGCCAGCAGCAATGGACAGGGGGTTGGCACCGGGGAGCTGTTTTTT.

This clonotype was seen many times. The chain links TRBV2 to TRBJ2-7, with D perhaps matching TRBD1 (5 bases). Trimming shortened V by 7 bases and J by 12 bases, and 16 bases separated the two germline ends. The germline V gene encodes CDR1 SNHLY and CDR2 FYNNEI. The CDR3 is made up of 11 amino acids. CDR3 sequence reads: CASTDSSSRYF. The CDR3 DNA is TGTGCCAGCACCGACAGTTCTTCTCGGTACTTC.

This clonotype was detected many times. The DNA of the CDR3 is TGCAGCGTTGAGTGGCAGGGGGCTGGGTACGAGCAGTACTTC. It encodes CSVEWQGAGYEQYF. The gene calls are TRBV29-1 and TRBJ2-7, with 8 positions matching TRBD1. Germline CDR1 and CDR2: SQVTM and ANQGSEA. The ends lost 3 bases at V and 4 bases at J; junction bases unmatched: 8. The CDR3 has 14 amino acids.

This clonotype is classed as hyperexpanded. The chain uses TRBV19 and TRBJ2-1, with a tentative D call TRBD2 (6 bases). The CDR3 consists of 15 residues. Per germline, CDR1 LNHDA and CDR2 SQIVND (reference sequence). Trimming took off 7 bases at V and 0 bases at J, with 13 bases between the two ends. CDR3 in amino acids: CASKGLTSSYNEQFF. CDR3 nucleotides: TGTGCCAGTAAGGGACTCACGAGCTCCTACAATGAGCAGTTCTTC.

Concerning this clonotype itself: One base separates it from a far larger clone, so it is likely a read error. The chain employs TRBV6-5 and TRBJ2-3; TRBD1 might be the D (5 bases). Trimming shortened V by 1 base and J by 2 bases, and 13 bases separated the two germline ends. Germline V gene lookup returns CDR1 MNHEY and CDR2 SVGAGI. The CDR3 is 16 residues long. The chain's CDR3 is CASSYFKRQLTDTQYF. The CDR3 nucleotides read TGTGCCAGCAGTTACTTCAAAAGACAGCTCACAGATACGCAGTATTTT.